These 22 T cell receptor beta chains share one sample of origin, sequenced in a study of cytomegalovirus exposure and HLA in healthy donors. 13 Jbeta primers and 60 Vbeta primers were used for the PCR. This table comes from immunoSEQ multiplex PCR, and its TCRdb copy is limited to in-frame clones, with some not included. The table lists 150,000 to 200,000 clones, over 60% of them singletons, with under 7.5% in the top ten. The specimen was PBMCs. Receptors originate from a man aged 35 to 55 in good health and CMV-seronegative.

The chain recombines TRBV7-9 with TRBJ2-7; D may be TRBD2 (5 bases). V was clipped by 1 base and J by 1 base, with 5 bases between them. The CDR3 sequence is 13 residues long. Germline CDR1 reads SEHNR; CDR2 reads FQNEAQ (reference sequence). The CDR3 here is CASSLVASYEQYF. The CDR3 nucleotides read TGTGCCAGCAGCTTAGTAGCGTCCTACGAGCAGTACTTC.

The chain carries TRBV5-4 and TRBJ2-2, with 7 bases fitting TRBD1. CDR1 SGHNT and CDR2 YYREEE come from the germline V gene (reference sequence). The CDR3 spans 16 residues. J was trimmed by 3 bases and V by 2 bases; bases with no gene match: 7. CDR3 nucleotide sequence: TGTGCCAGCAGCTTCAACAGGGGCCCGGACACCGGGGAGCTGTTTTTT. Its translation: CASSFNRGPDTGELFF.

The V gene is TRBV29-1, the J gene TRBJ2-5; TRBD1 agrees at 11 bases. TRBJ2-7 matches the DNA end more closely, so the J call is doubtful. Germline CDR1 reads SQVTM; CDR2 reads ANQGSEA. This CDR3 has 13 residues. This CDR3 reads CSVEGTGGYEQYF. The CDR3 DNA is TGCAGCGTTGAGGGGACAGGGGGGTACGAGCAGTACTTC.

The chain links TRBV29-1 to TRBJ2-7; 11 bases fit TRBD2. Germline V gene lookup returns CDR1 SQVTM and CDR2 ANQGSEA. V was pared by 0 bases and J by 2 bases, with 6 bases of the junction left unmatched. CDR3 size: 16 residues. The CDR3 protein is CSVEDPNSGRAYEQYF. CDR3 DNA: TGCAGCGTTGAAGATCCTAATAGCGGGAGGGCCTACGAGCAGTACTTC.

In the case of this clone: The identical CDR3 is also encoded by other nucleotide sequences in the sample. The V call is TRBV6-4, the J call TRBJ1-1; D is unclear. Trimming stripped 7 bases from V and 1 base from J, with 13 bases between. Germline V gene sequence: CDR1 MRHNA, CDR2 SNTAGT. The CDR3 sequence is 14 residues long. Here the CDR3 reads CASTPSPGNTEAFF. The CDR3 DNA reads as TGTGCCAGCACCCCCTCTCCGGGGAACACTGAAGCTTTCTTT.

This chain joins TRBV10-3 and TRBJ2-2; TRBD2 matches at 9 bases. From germline, CDR1 is ENHRY and CDR2 SYGVKD. V lost 3 bases to trimming and J lost 5 bases; unmatched junction nucleotides: 4. The CDR3 runs 15 residues. The CDR3 nucleotides are TGTGCCATCAGTGACCGCGGGGGGGGAACCGGGGAGCTGTTTTTT. Translating gives CAISDRGGGTGELFF.

This chain joins TRBV2 and TRBJ2-1, with 13 positions matching TRBD2. Germline V gene sequence: CDR1 SNHLY, CDR2 FYNNEI. CDR3 length: 18 amino acids. Trimming at V came to 6 bases and at J to 1 base, leaving 9 bases not matched to a gene. CDR3 sequence reads: CASRGTSGDAFSYNEQFF. For the CDR3, the DNA is TGTGCCAGCAGGGGGACTAGCGGGGACGCCTTTTCCTACAATGAGCAGTTCTTC.

The chain recombines TRBV7-9 with TRBJ2-3; weak D call: TRBD2 (6 bases). The CDR3 runs to 16 residues. V gave up 4 bases and J gave up 0 bases, with 14 bases separating them. Germline V gives CDR1 SEHNR, CDR2 FQNEAQ (reference sequence). CDR3 DNA sequence: TGTGCCAGCAGCTCTAGCGACCAGACTAGCACAGATACGCAGTATTTT. It is translated as CASSSSDQTSTDTQYF.

The chain recombines TRBV7-9 with TRBJ2-7; a possible D gene is TRBD1 (6 bases). The CDR3 loop spans 14 amino acids. Germline loops: CDR1 SEHNR, CDR2 FQNEAQ (reference sequence). Trimming took off 4 bases at V and 2 bases at J, with 12 bases between the two ends. CDR3 in amino acids: CASSSSTGTYEQYF. CDR3 DNA sequence: TGTGCCAGCAGCTCCTCGACAGGTACCTACGAGCAGTACTTC.

This clone was seen only once. The gene calls are TRBV11-3 and TRBJ2-7; 11 bases match TRBD1. V was pared by 2 bases and J by 7 bases, with 7 bases of the junction left unmatched. The CDR3 spans 15 residues. Germline V lookup: CDR1 SGHNT, CDR2 YENEEA. CDR3 DNA sequence: TGTGCCAGCAGCTTATTTGGACAGGGGGCATGGGAGCAGTACTTC. Translated, it gives CASSLFGQGAWEQYF.

This clone has only a few counts. The chain carries TRBV6-5 and TRBJ1-2; 10 bases are shared with TRBD1. This CDR3 comprises 15 residues. The V segment lost 4 bases and the J segment 4 bases; nucleotides outside the gene matches: 6. The germline V gene has CDR1 MNHEY and CDR2 SVGAGI. CDR3 DNA sequence: TGTGCCAGCAGTTCCGACAGGGGGCGTATCTATGGCTACACCTTC. It codes for CASSSDRGRIYGYTF.

This chain connects TRBV6-1 to TRBJ1-5; TRBD1 is a possible D gene (6 bases). The CDR3 is made up of 15 amino acids. Trimming took 1 base from V and 1 from J, leaving 8 bases between them. Germline V gene data show CDR1 as MNHNS and CDR2 as SASEGT. CDR3 sequence: CASSEGQGSNQPQHF. CDR3 DNA sequence: TGTGCCAGCAGTGAAGGTCAGGGGAGCAATCAGCCCCAGCATTTT.

The chain links TRBV7-2 to TRBJ2-3, with a tentative D call TRBD1 (7 bases). V was cut by 6 bases and J by 2 bases, with 15 bases left in between. Per germline, CDR1 SGHTA and CDR2 FQGNSA. The CDR3 length is 15 residues. CDR3 protein: CASRSRGVSTDTQYF. The CDR3 DNA sequence: TGTGCCAGCAGATCCAGGGGGGTGTCCACAGATACGCAGTATTTT. Filled out from reference TRBV7-2 and TRBJ2-3, the complete variable domain reads GAGVSQSPSNKVTEKGKDVELRCDPISGHTALYWYRQSLGQGLEFLIYFQGNSAPDKSGLPSDRFSAERTGGSVSTLTIQRTQQEDSAVYLCASRSRGVSTDTQYFGPGTRLTVL.

This chain connects TRBV6-6 to TRBJ1-1; 10 bases map to TRBD1. CDR3 length: 14 residues. Germline assignment: CDR1 MNHNY and CDR2 SVGAGI (reference sequence). Trimming took 7 bases from V and 2 from J; bases not matched to a gene: 4. CDR3: CASTMTGGNTEAFF. CDR3 coding DNA: TGTGCCAGCACCATGACAGGGGGCAACACTGAAGCTTTCTTT.

This chain links TRBV7-2 with TRBJ2-3, with D possibly being TRBD2 (7 bases). Trimming left V 4 bases short and J 4 bases short, with 15 bases between. CDR1 and CDR2 from the germline V gene are SGHTA and FQGNSA. This CDR3 is built from 15 residues. As DNA, the CDR3 is TGTGCCAGCAGCTCGATCGTAGGGGGGGCAGATACGCAGTATTTT. Its protein product is CASSSIVGGADTQYF.

This clone was seen only once. This chain uses TRBV7-2 with TRBJ1-1; D remains unclear. The CDR3 extends over 13 amino acids. Germline values: CDR1 SGHTA, CDR2 FQGNSA. The V gene lost 6 bases and the J gene lost 0 bases, with 8 bases spanning the gap. This chain's CDR3 is CASRIHMNTEAFF. The DNA of the CDR3 is TGTGCCAGCAGAATACATATGAACACTGAAGCTTTCTTT.

The V gene is TRBV9, the J gene TRBJ2-3; 7 bases line up with TRBD2. This CDR3 has 16 amino acids. Germline trimming cut 3 bases from V and 0 bases from J; bases unmatched to any gene: 7. The V gene's germline CDR1 is SGDLS and CDR2 YYNGEE. The CDR3 DNA reads as TGTGCCAGCAGCGCCCGAGCTAGCGGAAGCACAGATACGCAGTATTTT. It translates to CASSARASGSTDTQYF.

V usage is TRBV19 and J usage is TRBJ1-4; 8 bases agree with TRBD1. CDR3 length: 16 amino acids. V trimming: 1 base; J trimming: 8 bases; junction bases outside the gene matches: 9. CDR1 is LNHDA, CDR2 SQIVND, per germline (reference sequence). This CDR3 is CASSIGGQGFQEKLFF. As DNA, the CDR3 is TGTGCCAGTAGTATAGGTGGACAGGGCTTCCAGGAAAAACTGTTTTTT. Based on the CDR3 plus reference TRBV19 and TRBJ1-4, the full variable domain is DGGITQSPKYLFRKEGQNVTLSCEQNLNHDAMYWYRQDPGQGLRLIYYSQIVNDFQKGDIAEGYSVSREKKESFPLTVTSAQKNPTAFYLCASSIGGQGFQEKLFFGSGTQLSVL.

The chain joins TRBV19 to TRBJ1-3, with TRBD1 as a possible D gene (5 bases). The germline CDR1 and CDR2 sequences are LNHDA and SQIVND (reference sequence). This CDR3 has 16 amino acids. V lost 4 bases and J 0 bases, leaving 13 bases between the germline ends. This chain's CDR3 is CASSSGQGSSGNTIYF. CDR3 nucleotides: TGTGCCAGTAGTAGCGGTCAGGGTAGCTCTGGAAACACCATATATTTT.

The chain employs TRBV6-4 and TRBJ2-7; a weak D match, TRBD1 (5 bases). In germline, CDR1 is MRHNA, CDR2 SNTAGT. This CDR3 comprises 12 residues. The ends were cut back, 6 bases at V and 3 bases at J, with 9 bases in the middle. CDR3: CASRQGIYEQYF. Written as DNA, the CDR3 is TGTGCCAGCAGGCAGGGAATCTACGAGCAGTACTTC.

The rearrangement links TRBV29-1 to TRBJ2-5, with 7 bases lining up with TRBD2. Germline trimming cut 0 bases from V and 6 bases from J; bases unmatched to any gene: 4. CDR3 size: 13 residues. From germline, CDR1 is SQVTM and CDR2 ANQGSEA. DNA for the CDR3: TGCAGCGTTGAAGACGCCAGCGGGAAGACCCAGTACTTC. Translation: CSVEDASGKTQYF.

The J gene is TRBJ1-2, the V gene TRBV7-2; D might be TRBD1 (5 bases). V lost 5 bases to trimming and J lost 8 bases, with 15 bases between them. In germline, CDR1 is SGHTA, CDR2 FQGNSA. This CDR3 is built from 13 residues. CDR3 protein: CASSPRGGVGYTF. CDR3 DNA: TGTGCCAGCAGCCCGCGGGGGGGGGTGGGCTACACCTTC.